This is a list of T cell receptor beta chains from one sample in a study of cytomegalovirus exposure and HLA in healthy donors. Using immunoSEQ multiplex PCR, the repertoire was profiled, and TCRdb retains in-frame clones only, with some absent. The table lists 100,000 to 150,000 clones, roughly 93% of them singletons. The specimen sequenced was PBMCs. These TCRs come from a woman between 18 and 29 years old in good health and CMV-seronegative. Both conserved end residues are part of each CDR3. D genes are given only for firm matches. Some rows have no size entry. The others give once, few or many, or a class for an expanded clone.

clone_size j_call cdr3_length d_call v_call cdr3_nt cdr3_aa
NA TRBJ2-3 15 NA TRBV7-3 TGTGCCAGCAGCTTCCTCGGAGGGGATGGGGATACGCAGTATTTT CASSFLGGDGDTQYF
NA TRBJ1-3 14 NA TRBV6-5 TGTGCCAGCGGAGGCGGCACCTCTGGAAACACCATATATTTT CASGGGTSGNTIYF
NA TRBJ1-3 16 NA TRBV2 TGTGCCAGCAGTGTCAATTGGCGGCAATCTGGAAACACCATATATTTT CASSVNWRQSGNTIYF
NA TRBJ1-1 13 NA TRBV9 TGTGCCAGCAGGCCCCCGGGGGGAACTGAAGCTTTCTTT CASRPPGGTEAFF
NA TRBJ1-5 15 NA TRBV27 TGTGCCAGCAGTTGGGGGGTTTCAAGCAATCAGCCCCAGCATTTT CASSWGVSSNQPQHF
NA TRBJ2-2 15 TRBD2 TRBV28 TGTGCCAGCAGACGACCGGGACTAGTGTCCGGGGAGCTGTTTTTT CASRRPGLVSGELFF
NA TRBJ2-1 15 TRBD2 TRBV6-5 TGTGCCAGCAGTAGGAGCGGGGGGGCGAGCAATGAGCAGTTCTTC CASSRSGGASNEQFF
NA TRBJ2-7 14 NA TRBV5-6 TGTGCCAGCAGCTTCACAGGCATTACCTACGAGCAGTACTTC CASSFTGITYEQYF
once TRBJ2-7 15 NA TRBV27 TGTGCCAGCAGTTTATCGGCTAGCGAAGACTACGAGCAGTACTTC CASSLSASEDYEQYF
NA TRBJ2-7 16 NA TRBV21-1 TGTGCCATCTCCCTGGGGCTAGCGGGTAAGCTCTTGGAGCAGTACTTC CAISLGLAGKLLEQYF
NA TRBJ2-2 15 TRBD1 TRBV6-5 TGTGCCAGCACCATCGACAGGGCGAACACCGGGGAGCTGTTTTTT CASTIDRANTGELFF
NA TRBJ2-7 14 TRBD2 TRBV5-1 TGCGCCAGCAGCTTGGAACTAGCGGGGGTCGAGCAGTACTTC CASSLELAGVEQYF
NA TRBJ2-1 20 TRBD2 TRBV13 TGTGCCAGCAGCTTAGGTAGGGCCCCCCGCCGGCCAGCGGGAGTCAATGAGCAGTTCTTC CASSLGRAPRRPAGVNEQFF
NA TRBJ1-2 16 TRBD1 TRBV7-9 TGTGCCAGCAGCCATACAAACAGGGGGCTGGAAGGTGGCTACACCTTC CASSHTNRGLEGGYTF
NA TRBJ1-2 13 NA TRBV6-6 TGTGCCAGCAGCCCCCGATCAGACTATGGCTACACCTTC CASSPRSDYGYTF
few TRBJ1-2 12 NA TRBV2 TGTGCCAGCAGTGAATCAGGGTACGGCTACACCTTC CASSESGYGYTF
NA TRBJ1-3 16 NA TRBV28 TGTGCCAGCAGTTTACCGGAGGACAGCTCTGGAAACACCATATATTTT CASSLPEDSSGNTIYF
NA TRBJ1-1 13 NA TRBV18 TGTGCCAGCTCACGGGAGGAGAGTACTGAAGCTTTCTTT CASSREESTEAFF
NA TRBJ2-7 13 TRBD1 TRBV18 TGTGCCAGCTCCGGGACAGGCTCCTACGAGCAGTACTTC CASSGTGSYEQYF
NA TRBJ2-2 17 TRBD2 TRBV5-1 TGCGCCAGCAGCTTGGAGGCGGGGGGCTCCCACACCGGGGAGCTGTTTTTT CASSLEAGGSHTGELFF
NA TRBJ2-1 14 NA TRBV5-1 TGCGCCAGCAGCGGGGGGAGATGGGACAATGAGCAGTTCTTC CASSGGRWDNEQFF